The 25 T cell receptor beta chains presented below share a single source sample, sequenced in a study of molecular identifiers for immune sequencing clone quantification. Each CDR3 protein is one row after TCRdb ran MiXCR on the PCR reads. The data hold about 630,000 distinct CDR3 sequences, with about 25% observed a single time. Specimen: naive CD8+ T cells from blood, with Jurkat cell RNA spiked in. Subset here: FACS-sorted CD8+CD4-CCR7+CD45RA+ naive T cells. The receptors were gathered from a human donor in good health. Some libraries in this study had Jurkat cell RNA spiked in.

As regards this clonotype: A clone one base away is much larger, so this may be a read error. The rearrangement links TRBV27 to TRBJ2-1, with D maybe TRBD1 (5 bases). The CDR3 loop spans 12 amino acids. Germline values: CDR1 MNHEY, CDR2 SMNVEV (reference sequence). The CDR3 is CACSFQGLEQFF. The DNA for the CDR3 is TGTGCCTGCAGTTTTCAGGGCCTTGAGCAGTTCTTC.

The chain recombines TRBV25-1 with TRBJ2-1, with 8 bases that match TRBD1. CDR1 and CDR2 (germline): MGHDK, SYGVNS. This CDR3 is built from 14 residues. Trimming removed 3 bases from V and 7 bases from J; junction bases left unmatched: 5. This CDR3 reads CASSDWGQENEQFF. Here the CDR3 DNA reads TGTGCCAGCAGTGATTGGGGACAGGAAAATGAGCAGTTCTTC. The entire variable domain, with the rest obtained from reference TRBV25-1 and TRBJ2-1, is as follows: EADIYQTPRYLVIGTGKKITLECSQTMGHDKMYWYQQDPGMELHLIHYSYGVNSTEKGDLSSESTVSRIRTEHFPLTLESARPSHTSQYLCASSDWGQENEQFFGPGTRLTVL.

This clonotype was detected a few times. This chain uses TRBV19 with TRBJ1-5; a weak D match, TRBD1 (5 bases). V was pared by 3 bases and J by 9 bases, with 15 bases between. The CDR3 totals 14 residues. CDR1 LNHDA and CDR2 SQIVND come from the germline V gene (reference sequence). The DNA of the CDR3 is TGTGCCAGTAGTATGGGCAAGGGGCCGGGGCCCCAGCATTTT. This gives the protein CASSMGKGPGPQHF. Variable domain in full (rest from reference TRBV19 and TRBJ1-5): DGGITQSPKYLFRKEGQNVTLSCEQNLNHDAMYWYRQDPGQGLRLIYYSQIVNDFQKGDIAEGYSVSREKKESFPLTVTSAQKNPTAFYLCASSMGKGPGPQHFGDGTRLSIL.

This clonotype was observed a handful of times. The V and J genes are TRBV4-1 and TRBJ2-7, with D perhaps TRBD2 (6 bases). From germline, CDR1 is MGHRA and CDR2 YSYEKL. With 2 bases removed from V and 5 bases from J, the gap between germline ends came to 16 bases. This CDR3 spans 15 amino acids. The DNA for the CDR3 is TGCGCCAGCAGCCAATCACTCTGGGGGGAGGACGAGCAGTACTTC. It specifies CASSQSLWGEDEQYF.

This clonotype was seen more than once but under ten times. This rearrangement joins TRBV28 to TRBJ2-7; the match to TRBD2 covers 9 bases. V was clipped by 5 bases and J by 13 bases; unmatched bases: 6. CDR3 length: 11 amino acids. Germline values: CDR1 MDHEN, CDR2 SYDVKM. CDR3 in DNA: TGTGCCAGCAGTAAACAGCGGGAGGTATACTTC. Protein sequence: CASSKQREVYF.

A word on this clonotype: A much larger clone lies one base from this, so it may be a read error. V is TRBV6-2 or TRBV6-3 and J is TRBJ1-6; 7 bases fit TRBD1. V lost 5 bases and J lost 9; bases outside the gene matches: 10. Germline V gene data show CDR1 as MNHEY and CDR2 as SVGEGT. The CDR3 has 15 amino acids. The CDR3: CASSPTGQACSPLHF. The CDR3 DNA sequence: TGTGCCAGCAGTCCTACCGGACAGGCGTGTTCACCCCTCCACTTT.

As regards this clonotype: At one boundary the junction diverges from the germline segment, which might be a read error. The chain couples TRBV7-2 to TRBJ2-7; D is undetermined. This CDR3 spans 15 amino acids. From germline, CDR1 is SGHTA and CDR2 FQGNSA. The CDR3 spells CASSLTGSFAYEQHF. CDR3 nucleotides: TGTGCCAGCAGCTTAACCGGGTCCTTTGCCTACGAGCAGCACTTC.

Worth noting for this clonotype: The junction shows a germline mismatch at one end, possibly a read error. The rearrangement uses TRBV27 and TRBJ1-4; a weak D match, TRBD1 (6 bases). This CDR3 region has 16 residues. Germline CDR1 reads MNHEY; CDR2 reads SMNVEV (reference sequence). The CDR3 here is CASSLGGPATNENLFF. The CDR3 DNA reads as TGTGCCAGCAGTTTGGGGGGCCCTGCAACTAATGAAAACCTGTTTTTT.

The chain joins TRBV12-1 to TRBJ1-4; the table's D call of TRBD1 was not tested on the DNA. TRBV12-1 is a documented pseudogene. The CDR3 has 15 residues. The CDR3 sequence: CASSRRQPWSEKLFF. The CDR3 coding sequence is TGTGCCAGCAGCCGCCGACAGCCTTGGAGTGAAAAACTGTTTTTT.

Details on this clonotype: Given the absence of the conserved phenylalanine or tryptophan at the CDR3 end, a read error is likely. This chain links TRBV6-2 or TRBV6-3 with TRBJ1-1; D is ambiguous. The CDR3 loop spans 12 amino acids. V was clipped by 3 bases and J by 3 bases, with 5 bases between them. CDR1 and CDR2 from the germline V gene are MNHEY and SVGEGT. DNA for the CDR3: TGTGCCAGCAGTTATGCGGACACTGAAGCTTTCCTT. It translates to CASSYADTEAFL.

This clonotype was detected many times. The chain couples TRBV4-1 to TRBJ1-5; D is perhaps TRBD1 (5 bases). V was pared by 1 base and J by 6 bases, with 7 bases between. The CDR3 has 13 amino acids. CDR1 is MGHRA and CDR2 is YSYEKL in the germline V gene. The DNA for the CDR3 is TGCGCCAGCAGCCAAGGTCAGGGTCAGCCCCAGCATTTT. This codes for CASSQGQGQPQHF.

In regard to this clonotype: A much larger clone lies one base from this, so it may be a read error. V and J are TRBV13 and TRBJ2-3; TRBD2 matches at 7 bases. Germline V gene sequence: CDR1 PRHDT, CDR2 FYEKMQ (reference sequence). The CDR3 has 16 amino acids. Unmatched junction bases numbered 13, after V lost 6 bases and J lost 4 bases. The CDR3 DNA follows: TGTGCCAGCAGGGCTTTCGGGACTACTTACGCAGATACGCAGTATTTT. Translated: CASRAFGTTYADTQYF.

The chain joins TRBV5-1 to TRBJ2-2, with 9 positions matching TRBD2. Losses at the gene ends were 4 bases for V and 10 bases for J; bases not matched to a gene: 17. Germline-derived CDR1 and CDR2 are SGHRS and YFSETQ. The CDR3 spans 17 residues. CDR3 residues: CASSDGVRLAGPEELFF. The CDR3 DNA sequence: TGCGCCAGCAGCGATGGAGTTCGGCTAGCGGGGCCAGAGGAGCTGTTTTTT.

About this clonotype: This may come from a read error, since a much larger clone is one base off. This chain links TRBV4-1 with TRBJ1-1; D is unresolved. The germline CDR1 and CDR2 sequences are MGHRA and YSYEKL. The CDR3 is 14 residues long. The CDR3 DNA reads TGCGTCAGCAGCCACCCGATGGAAGTAACTGAAGCTTTCTTT. Amino acid sequence: CVSSHPMEVTEAFF.

V usage is TRBV6-2 or TRBV6-3 and J usage is TRBJ2-5, with TRBD2 matching 8 bases. The CDR3 totals 16 residues. The V gene's germline CDR1 is MNHEY and CDR2 SVGEGT. J lost 2 bases, V lost 8 bases, and 13 bases had no gene match. CDR3 coding DNA: TGTGCCAGCGGGACTCCGGGACTAGTGAGACAAGAGACCCAGTACTTC. As protein: CASGTPGLVRQETQYF.

This clonotype was seen ten or more times. The rearrangement links TRBV12-3 or TRBV12-4 to TRBJ2-4; possible D gene TRBD2, 7 bases. Trimming stripped 5 bases from V and 6 bases from J, with 17 bases between. The CDR3 is 15 residues long. The DNA for the CDR3 is TGTGCCAGCAGTCCGGAGGGGGGGTTGGGAAACATTCAGTACTTC. Translating gives CASSPEGGLGNIQYF.

This clonotype has at least ten counts. The CDR3 DNA is TGTGCCAGCAGCTTTGGGGCCAGGGAGGGCACAGATACGCAGTATTTT. Translation gives CASSFGAREGTDTQYF. The J gene is TRBJ2-3, the V gene TRBV7-6; possible D gene TRBD2, 6 bases. V was cut by 3 bases and J by 1 base, with 14 bases left in between. CDR1 and CDR2 (germline): SGHVS, FNYEAQ. This CDR3 region has 16 residues.

In nucleotides, the CDR3 is TGCGCCAGCAGCCAAGAAACAGGAGTGGGGATCGCAGATACGCAGTATTTT. This encodes CASSQETGVGIADTQYF. V usage is TRBV4-3 and J usage is TRBJ2-3; tentatively, D is TRBD1 (5 bases). The germline V gene encodes CDR1 LGHNA and CDR2 YSLEER. This CDR3 comprises 17 residues. Trimming removed 0 bases at V and 4 bases at J, with 17 bases between.

V and J are TRBV25-1 and TRBJ1-1; 8 nucleotides match TRBD1. The CDR3 length is 13 residues. Trimming removed 7 bases from V and 3 bases from J; junction bases left unmatched: 4. Germline assignment: CDR1 MGHDK and CDR2 SYGVNS. CDR3 sequence: CASIGTGYTEAFF. The CDR3 DNA reads as TGTGCCAGCATCGGGACAGGCTACACTGAAGCTTTCTTT.

Details on this clonotype: This may be a read error, as it is one base from a much larger clone. The V and J genes are TRBV6-2 or TRBV6-3 and TRBJ1-5, with a tentative D call TRBD1 (6 bases). Trimming cost V 2 bases and J 9 bases, with 14 bases left between them. From germline, CDR1 is MNHEY and CDR2 SVGEGT. The CDR3 has 14 amino acids. This CDR3 reads CASSYGTSLWPQHF. DNA for the CDR3: TGTGCCAGCAGTTACGGGACAAGCCTATGGCCCCAGCATTTT.

The chain joins TRBV6-2 or TRBV6-3 to TRBJ1-5, with 9 bases lining up with TRBD1. V dropped 6 bases and J dropped 5; count of bases not matched to a gene: 20. Germline V gives CDR1 MNHEY, CDR2 SVGEGT. There are 19 residues in the CDR3. The CDR3 loop is CASSYERDRAIWGDQPQHF. The DNA of the CDR3 is TGTGCCAGCAGCTACGAGAGGGACAGGGCAATATGGGGCGATCAGCCCCAGCATTTT.

This clonotype was counted many times. The chain uses TRBV7-2 and TRBJ1-2; D may be TRBD1 (6 bases). The CDR3 length is 13 residues. V was shortened by 1 base and J by 4 bases, with 7 bases between the two germline ends. Germline CDR1 is SGHTA and CDR2 is FQGNSA. CDR3 sequence: CASSLEGGYGYTF. CDR3 nucleotide sequence: TGTGCCAGCAGCTTAGAAGGGGGCTATGGCTACACCTTC.

Remarks on this clonotype: The junction does not match germline at one end; this may be a read error. The chain has TRBV28 and TRBJ1-1; D is possibly TRBD1 (5 bases). The germline V gene encodes CDR1 MDHEN and CDR2 SYDVKM. The CDR3 is 18 residues long. This CDR3 is CASSLEPVLTVIGTEALF. Written as DNA, the CDR3 is TGTGCCAGCAGCCTAGAGCCGGTTTTGACAGTAATAGGCACTGAAGCTTTGTTT. The full variable domain, completed using reference TRBV28 and TRBJ1-1, is DVKVTQSSRYLVKRTGEKVFLECVQDMDHENMFWYRQDPGLGLRLIYFSYDVKMKEKGDIPEGYSVSREKKERFSLILESASTNQTSMYLCASSLEPVLTVIGTEALFGQGTRLTVV.

As regards this clonotype: Since a much larger clone is just one base distant, this may be a read error. V and J are TRBV20-1 and TRBJ2-7; D is possibly TRBD1 (6 bases). Germline V gene lookup returns CDR1 DFQATT and CDR2 SNEGSKA (reference sequence). This CDR3 is built from 14 residues. V lost 5 bases, J lost 6 bases, and 20 bases lay in between. CDR3 in amino acids: CSAANGAGVFEQYF. CDR3 sequence (DNA): TGCAGTGCTGCCAACGGGGCAGGGGTTTTCGAGCAGTACTTC.

The chain uses TRBV12-3 or TRBV12-4 and TRBJ2-7, with D perhaps matching TRBD2 (5 bases). The V and J ends lost 3 bases and 0 bases respectively, with 6 bases between them. The CDR3 loop spans 13 amino acids. CDR3 in DNA: TGTGCCAGCAGTTTTAGCGTCTCCTACGAGCAGTACTTC. Its translation is CASSFSVSYEQYF.